These 16 T cell receptor beta chains originate from one sample sequenced in a study of molecular identifiers for immune sequencing clone quantification. TCRdb redid the calling of the PCR reads with MiXCR, one entry per CDR3 protein. Here the sample spans 460,000 or so distinct CDR3 sequences, 20% to 25% being singletons. Material: naive CD8+ T cells from blood, with Jurkat cell RNA spiked in. Subset defined: FACS-sorted CD8+CD4-CCR7+CD45RA+ naive T cells. The receptor source for this set is a human donor in good health. Some libraries in this study had Jurkat cell RNA spiked in.

The J gene is TRBJ2-2, the V gene TRBV7-9, with D uncertain. The CDR3 has 15 amino acids. The germline V gene has CDR1 SEHNR and CDR2 FQNEAQ (reference sequence). Between the trimmed V and J ends, which lost 1 base and 3 bases, there was a span of 9 bases. The CDR3 here is CASSLEGIYTGELFF. DNA of the CDR3: TGTGCCAGCAGCTTAGAAGGGATTTACACCGGGGAGCTGTTTTTT.

This CDR3 is CAIGPGTSADYEQYF. Here the CDR3 DNA reads TGTGCCATCGGCCCCGGGACATCAGCCGACTACGAGCAGTACTTC. The gene calls are TRBV10-3 and TRBJ2-7; tentatively, D is TRBD1 (6 bases). Germline lookup yields CDR1 ENHRY and CDR2 SYGVKD. The germline V and J ends were trimmed by 8 bases and 3 bases, with 20 bases remaining between them. This CDR3 is built from 15 residues.

A note on this clonotype: A much larger clone differs by one base, so this may be a read error. V is TRBV6-5 and J is TRBJ2-5; D is ambiguous. In germline, CDR1 is MNHEY, CDR2 SVGAGI. The CDR3 sequence is 14 residues long. The CDR3 spells CAGSYSTFQETQYF. CDR3 coding DNA: TGTGCCGGCAGTTACTCGACCTTCCAAGAGACCCAGTACTTC.

Comment on this clonotype: A clone one base away is much larger, so this may be a read error. The rearrangement links TRBV29-1 to TRBJ1-1; D might be TRBD1 (5 bases). The CDR3 is 12 residues long. CDR1 and CDR2 (germline): SQVTM, ANQGSEA. CDR3 DNA sequence: TGCAGCGTTGTTTGGGGGTTGACTGAAGCTTCCTTT. Translation: CSVVWGLTEASF.

There are many counts of this clonotype. The chain employs TRBV20-1 and TRBJ2-3, with D perhaps TRBD2 (6 bases). V shed 2 bases and J shed 0 bases, with 18 bases lying between them. The CDR3 is 17 amino acids. Germline V lookup: CDR1 DFQATT, CDR2 SNEGSKA (reference sequence). The CDR3 reads CSARPTPRGPSTDTQYF. The CDR3 DNA follows: TGCAGTGCTAGACCAACCCCGCGGGGACCTAGCACAGATACGCAGTATTTT.

In the case of this clonotype: A read error may produce the germline difference seen at one junction end. V gene TRBV27 combines with J gene TRBJ2-6, with D perhaps TRBD2 (5 bases). Germline loops: CDR1 MNHEY, CDR2 SMNVEV (reference sequence). This CDR3 spans 16 amino acids. CDR3 in DNA: TGTGCCAGCAGTTTCGGGGTCTACTCTGAGGCCAACGTCCTGACTTTC. This gives the protein CASSFGVYSEANVLTF.

Ten or more counts support this clonotype. The chain joins TRBV4-3 to TRBJ2-3; possible D gene TRBD1, 5 bases. Germline assignment: CDR1 LGHNA and CDR2 YSLEER. Deletions cut 0 bases from V and 2 bases from J, with 12 bases between. The CDR3 loop spans 16 amino acids. Written as DNA, the CDR3 is TGCGCCAGCAGCCAAGACAGGGCCGGGCTCACAGATACGCAGTATTTT. Its protein product is CASSQDRAGLTDTQYF.

This clonotype was detected only a few times. The chain is built from TRBV7-8 and TRBJ2-7, with D tentatively TRBD1 or TRBD2 (5 bases each). The V end lost 4 bases, the J end lost 0 bases, and 16 bases lay between the germline ends. The V gene's germline CDR1 is SGHVS and CDR2 FQNEAQ. This CDR3 has 16 residues. CDR3 sequence reads: CASSYDPGRTSYEQYF. In DNA, the CDR3 is TGTGCCAGCAGCTATGACCCGGGACGGACCTCCTACGAGCAGTACTTC.

There are many counts of this clonotype. This chain links TRBV27 with TRBJ2-3; 10 bases match TRBD1. The trim removed 4 bases at V and 4 bases at J, leaving 8 bases unmatched. The CDR3 loop spans 16 amino acids. Germline CDR1 and CDR2: MNHEY and SMNVEV (reference sequence). The CDR3, as DNA: TGTGCCAGCAGTTCGACAGGGGGCCCCCTAGCAGATACGCAGTATTTT. This encodes CASSSTGGPLADTQYF.

In this sample, this clonotype turned up a few times. The V and J genes are TRBV24-1 and TRBJ2-1; 7 positions agree with TRBD2. Looked up from germline, CDR1 is KGHDR and CDR2 is SFDVKD. The CDR3 runs to 15 residues. Losses at the gene ends were 5 bases for V and 0 bases for J; bases not matched to a gene: 3. CDR3 region: CATSAGGGSYNEQFF. The CDR3 nucleotides are TGTGCCACCAGTGCTGGCGGGGGCTCCTACAATGAGCAGTTCTTC.

The chain recombines TRBV4-3 with TRBJ2-7; 9 bases line up with TRBD2. Looked up from germline, CDR1 is LGHNA and CDR2 is YSLEER. This CDR3 comprises 15 residues. V dropped 4 bases and J dropped 9; count of bases not matched to a gene: 13. The CDR3 reads CASSPGLAGTWGQYF. DNA for the CDR3: TGCGCCAGCAGCCCCGGTCTAGCGGGGACCTGGGGGCAGTACTTC.

V usage is TRBV28 and J usage is TRBJ1-2; D is unresolved. The germline V gene encodes CDR1 MDHEN and CDR2 SYDVKM. This CDR3 comprises 14 residues. Trimming removed 2 bases at V and 0 bases at J, with 7 bases between. This CDR3 reads CASSLPTSNYGYTF. The CDR3 DNA is TGTGCCAGCAGTTTACCCACCTCTAACTATGGCTACACCTTC.

This clonotype was recorded a few times. CDR3 protein: CSARGPSTGELFF. The DNA of the CDR3 is TGCAGTGCTAGAGGTCCGTCGACCGGGGAGCTGTTTTTT. V and J are TRBV20-1 and TRBJ2-2; no clear D gene. The germline gives CDR1 DFQATT, CDR2 SNEGSKA (reference sequence). The CDR3 contains 13 residues. V lost 1 base to trimming and J lost 5 bases, with 8 bases between them.

This clonotype was counted only a few times. The chain is built from TRBV20-1 and TRBJ1-2; TRBD1 might be the D (6 bases). Germline values: CDR1 DFQATT, CDR2 SNEGSKA (reference sequence). V lost 6 bases and J 2 bases, leaving 16 bases between the germline ends. This CDR3 contains 14 residues. CDR3 residues: CSATRGQRNYGYTF. CDR3 in DNA: TGCAGTGCCACCCGAGGACAGAGAAACTATGGCTACACCTTC.

The V call is TRBV20-1, the J call TRBJ1-3; D might be TRBD1 (6 bases). Trimming left V 6 bases short and J 0 bases short, with 24 bases between. The length of the CDR3 is 18 residues. Germline loops: CDR1 DFQATT, CDR2 SNEGSKA (reference sequence). The CDR3 DNA is TGCAGTGCCCGCCTGCTGGACAGAGATAGATACTCTGGAAACACCATATATTTT. Protein: CSARLLDRDRYSGNTIYF.

This clonotype was picked up a small number of times. The chain uses TRBV12-3 or TRBV12-4 and TRBJ1-5; no firm D call. The CDR3 is 16 residues long. The ends were cut back, 1 base at V and 2 bases at J, with 12 bases in the middle. CDR3 sequence (DNA): TGTGCCAGCAGTTTAGTGGCCGTGATGGGCAATCAGCCCCAGCATTTT. Protein: CASSLVAVMGNQPQHF.